Below, 11 T cell receptor beta chains from the same sample are listed, as sequenced in a study of cytomegalovirus exposure and HLA in healthy donors. Sequencing used immunoSEQ multiplex PCR; TCRdb keeps in-frame clones, though not all of them. Seen here are 90,000 to 150,000 clones, 70% to 90% observed once, and the top ten hold about 4%. The material sequenced was PBMCs. These receptor sequences come from a man between 18 and 35 years old in good health and CMV-seropositive.

This clone was found a few times. The chain employs TRBV7-9 and TRBJ2-1; TRBD2 aligns across 12 bases. Trimming cost V 2 bases and J 6 bases; bases outside gene matches: 8. The V gene's germline CDR1 is SEHNR and CDR2 FQNEAQ (reference sequence). CDR3 length: 17 amino acids. The DNA for the CDR3 is TGTGCCAGCAGCTTACTTCGGACTAGCGGGGAATTCAATGAGCAGTTCTTC. Protein: CASSLLRTSGEFNEQFF. Full variable domain (outside the CDR3, taken from reference TRBV7-9 and TRBJ2-1): DTGVSQNPRHKITKRGQNVTFRCDPISEHNRLYWYRQTLGQGPEFLTYFQNEAQLEKSRLLSDRFSAERPKGSFSTLEIQRTEQGDSAMYLCASSLLRTSGEFNEQFFGPGTRLTVL.

The CDR3 here is CASSHREARSNSPLHF. The CDR3 DNA reads TGCGCCAGCAGCCACCGCGAGGCCCGTTCCAATTCACCCCTCCACTTT. This chain joins TRBV4-1 and TRBJ1-6, with D hard to call. CDR1 is MGHRA and CDR2 is YSYEKL in the germline V gene. This CDR3 region has 16 residues. Trimming left V 3 bases short and J 7 bases short, with 16 bases between.

The chain is built from TRBV4-2 and TRBJ1-5; D perhaps matches TRBD1 (5 bases). The CDR3 runs 14 residues. The V gene lost 1 base and the J gene lost 9 bases, with 13 bases spanning the gap. Germline CDR1 and CDR2: LGHNA and YNFKEQ. CDR3 loop: CASSQVAREGPQHF. CDR3 in DNA: TGTGCCAGCAGCCAAGTGGCCAGGGAGGGGCCCCAGCATTTT.

The chain recombines TRBV6-6 with TRBJ1-2; TRBD1 might be the D (6 bases). V dropped 2 bases and J dropped 6 bases, with 19 bases sitting between them. Germline CDR1 reads MNHNY; CDR2 reads SVGAGI (reference sequence). The CDR3 is 16 amino acids. The CDR3 DNA sequence: TGTGCCAGCAGTTACGGCTTAGGGAGAGACAGGCATGGCTACACCTTC. This codes for CASSYGLGRDRHGYTF.

V is TRBV5-1 and J is TRBJ2-2; TRBD2 aligns across 9 bases. Germline V CDR1 and CDR2: SGHRS, YFSETQ. The V and J ends lost 3 bases and 3 bases, in that order; junction bases with no gene match: 6. The CDR3 totals 16 residues. CDR3 amino acids: CASSYERGVDTGELFF. CDR3 nucleotide sequence: TGCGCCAGCAGCTATGAGCGGGGGGTTGACACCGGGGAGCTGTTTTTT.

V usage is TRBV2 and J usage is TRBJ1-1; the D gene is possibly TRBD1 (6 bases). Germline V gene sequence: CDR1 SNHLY, CDR2 FYNNEI. This CDR3 spans 15 amino acids. Trimming removed 4 bases at V and 3 bases at J, with 15 bases between. CDR3 in amino acids: CASSVTTGRDTEAFF. In DNA form, the CDR3 reads TGTGCCAGCAGTGTAACGACAGGTCGAGACACTGAAGCTTTCTTT.

The gene calls are TRBV7-2 and TRBJ1-1; a weak D match, TRBD1 (5 bases). The V end lost 3 bases, the J end lost 0 bases, and 8 bases lay between the germline ends. This CDR3 is built from 14 residues. CDR1 is SGHTA, CDR2 FQGNSA, per germline. This CDR3 reads CASSFDRLNTEAFF. CDR3 nucleotides: TGTGCCAGCAGCTTTGACAGATTGAACACTGAAGCTTTCTTT.

This chain uses TRBV6-4 with TRBJ2-2; maybe TRBD2 (5 bases). CDR3 length: 14 amino acids. CDR1 is MRHNA and CDR2 is SNTAGT in the germline V gene. V was shortened by 4 bases and J by 5 bases, with 11 bases between the two germline ends. Here the CDR3 DNA reads TGTGCCAGCAGTGCGGAGGTGTTTACCGGGGAGCTGTTTTTT. As protein: CASSAEVFTGELFF.

CDR3 residues: CASSLLRGRQSNEQFF. The CDR3 nucleotides read TGTGCCAGCAGCTTACTCAGGGGACGCCAGTCCAATGAGCAGTTCTTC. This chain links TRBV7-2 with TRBJ2-1; perhaps TRBD1 as D (6 bases). Germline lookup yields CDR1 SGHTA and CDR2 FQGNSA. This CDR3 has 16 amino acids. Trimming stripped 2 bases from V and 6 bases from J, with 17 bases between. The entire variable domain, with the rest obtained from reference TRBV7-2 and TRBJ2-1, is as follows: GAGVSQSPSNKVTEKGKDVELRCDPISGHTALYWYRQSLGQGLEFLIYFQGNSAPDKSGLPSDRFSAERTGGSVSTLTIQRTQQEDSAVYLCASSLLRGRQSNEQFFGPGTRLTVL.

V is TRBV4-3 and J is TRBJ2-7; possible D gene TRBD2, 5 bases. CDR3 length equals 14 residues. In germline, CDR1 is LGHNA, CDR2 YSLEER. V was shortened by 4 bases and J by 3 bases, with 13 bases between the two germline ends. This CDR3 is CASSPTGGSYEQYF. The CDR3 DNA is TGCGCCAGCAGCCCGACCGGAGGCAGCTACGAGCAGTACTTC.

The chain has TRBV7-8 and TRBJ2-2; D call uncertain. Germline CDR1 and CDR2: SGHVS and FQNEAQ. V lost 1 base and J lost 6, with 12 bases in between. This CDR3 spans 15 amino acids. CDR3 in amino acids: CASSLDLVRSGELFF. In DNA, the CDR3 is TGTGCCAGCAGCTTAGATCTCGTTAGATCCGGGGAGCTGTTTTTT.